Each of the 28 T cell receptor beta chains below was sequenced from the same sample in a study of T cells in Graves' hyperthyroidism and ophthalmopathy. The TCR beta CDR3 regions underwent amplification using RNA transcripts as the source. A first-round RT-PCR of the TCR CDR3 used the HTBI primer set. TCRdb re-derived calls from the multiplex PCR reads in MiXCR, one entry per CDR3 protein. Among under 300,000 distinct CDR3 sequences listed, about 16% were seen once. Sequenced input: blood. All receptors derive from a woman in her fifties or sixties with Graves' hyperthyroidism that later progressed to Graves' ophthalmopathy.

This clonotype was observed many times. The V call is TRBV28, the J call TRBJ2-4, with TRBD2 matching over 7 bases. From germline, CDR1 is MDHEN and CDR2 SYDVKM. V lost 2 bases to trimming and J lost 6 bases; unmatched junction nucleotides: 4. The CDR3 length is 14 residues. CDR3 DNA: TGTGCCAGCAGTTTAGCGGGAGTCGGAAACATTCAGTACTTC. Protein: CASSLAGVGNIQYF.

This clonotype has ten or more counts. V is TRBV5-5 and J is TRBJ2-4; no clear D. The germline V gene encodes CDR1 SGHKS and CDR2 YYEKEE (reference sequence). The CDR3 is 13 residues long. The V gene lost 0 bases and the J gene lost 10 bases, with 11 bases spanning the gap. The CDR3 region has the DNA TGTGCCAGCAGCTTGGACACGGAATCTATTCAGTACTTC. It is translated as CASSLDTESIQYF. The whole variable domain, remainder taken from reference TRBV5-5 and TRBJ2-4, is DAGVTQSPTHLIKTRGQQVTLRCSPISGHKSVSWYQQVLGQGPQFIFQYYEKEERGRGNFPDRFSARQFPNYSSELNVNALLLGDSALYLCASSLDTESIQYFGAGTRLSVL.

This clonotype appeared many times. V and J are TRBV30 and TRBJ1-1, with D unresolved. The V gene's germline CDR1 is GTSNPN and CDR2 SVGIG (reference sequence). Deletions cut 1 base from V and 10 bases from J, with 16 bases between. This CDR3 spans 13 amino acids. The CDR3: CAWSDHPARAAFF. For the CDR3, the DNA is TGTGCCTGGAGTGACCATCCTGCGAGAGCAGCTTTCTTT. The full variable domain, its missing parts supplied by reference TRBV30 and TRBJ1-1, is SQTIHQWPATLVQPVGSPLSLECTVEGTSNPNLYWYRQAAGRGLQLLFYSVGIGQISSEVPQNLSASRPQDRQFILSSKKLLLSDSGFYLCAWSDHPARAAFFGQGTRLTVV.

Ten or more counts support this clonotype. The chain combines TRBV30 with TRBJ1-4; 7 bases are a match to TRBD1. The length of the CDR3 is 16 residues. The J segment lost 0 bases and the V segment lost 5 bases, leaving 9 bases of the junction unmatched. From germline, CDR1 is GTSNPN and CDR2 SVGIG (reference sequence). CDR3 DNA sequence: TGTGCCTGGTCCTACAGGGGCGGACCAACTAATGAAAAACTGTTTTTT. Its translation: CAWSYRGGPTNEKLFF.

At least ten counts were recorded for this clonotype. This chain joins TRBV6-1 and TRBJ2-1; the D call may be TRBD1 or TRBD2 (5 bases each). Trimming shortened V by 1 base and J by 0 bases, and 13 bases separated the two germline ends. The CDR3 has 17 amino acids. CDR1 is MNHNS and CDR2 is SASEGT in the germline V gene. DNA of the CDR3: TGTGCCAGCAGTGAAGAGGTGGGGACGGACTCCTACAATGAGCAGTTCTTC. Protein sequence: CASSEEVGTDSYNEQFF.

This clonotype was recorded at least ten times. V and J are TRBV6-1 and TRBJ1-2, with D perhaps TRBD1 (5 bases). Germline loops: CDR1 MNHNS, CDR2 SASEGT. This CDR3 spans 15 amino acids. Trimming removed 1 base from V and 6 bases from J, with 15 bases in between. The CDR3 DNA follows: TGTGCCAGCAGTGAAGGCCCAGGGATCCCCCATGGCTACACCTTC. Its protein is CASSEGPGIPHGYTF.

Turning to this clonotype: This could be a read error, since a much larger clone is one nucleotide away. The chain joins TRBV5-1 to TRBJ2-1; D is unclear. V was cut by 4 bases and J by 7 bases, with 18 bases left in between. Per the germline V gene, CDR1 is SGHRS and CDR2 is YFSETQ. The CDR3 contains 15 residues. Here the CDR3 reads CASSPSVEEVNEQFF. The DNA of the CDR3 is TGCGCCAGCAGCCCCTCGGTCGAAGAGGTAAATGAGCAGTTCTTC.

This chain connects TRBV3-1 to TRBJ2-3, with TRBD2 identical over 13 bases. The V gene end was trimmed by 4 bases and the J gene end by 2 bases; junction bases not matched to a gene: 6. Per the germline V gene, CDR1 is LGHDT and CDR2 is YNNKEL (reference sequence). The CDR3 is 17 amino acids. The chain's CDR3 is CASSLRLAGGPTDTQYF. CDR3 DNA sequence: TGTGCCAGCAGCCTCCGACTAGCGGGAGGACCCACAGATACGCAGTATTTT.

This clonotype was counted only a few times. The chain combines TRBV24-1 with TRBJ1-2; D gene unclear. Germline-derived CDR1 and CDR2 are KGHDR and SFDVKD. This CDR3 has 13 residues. Between the trimmed V and J ends, which lost 6 bases and 1 base, there was a span of 8 bases. In nucleotides, the CDR3 is TGTGCCACCAGTTCGAACCTTAACTATGGCTACACCTTC. Protein: CATSSNLNYGYTF.

This chain uses TRBV6-1 with TRBJ2-7, with 10 positions matching TRBD2. Germline-derived CDR1 and CDR2 are MNHNS and SASEGT. V trimming: 4 bases; J trimming: 0 bases; junction bases outside the gene matches: 12. This CDR3 is built from 18 residues. The CDR3 region has the DNA TGTGCCAGCAGTGGGCTCCCGGGACTAGCGAAAGGCTCCTACGAGCAGTACTTC. Its translation: CASSGLPGLAKGSYEQYF.

In its sample, this clonotype was seen many times. The chain combines TRBV19 with TRBJ2-5; no reliable D call. Germline CDR1 reads LNHDA; CDR2 reads SQIVND (reference sequence). This CDR3 spans 16 amino acids. Between the trimmed V and J ends, which lost 2 bases and 4 bases, there was a span of 17 bases. The DNA for the CDR3 is TGTGCCAGTAGTATAAGACGGACGAGGACGAGAGAGACCCAGTACTTC. Its translation is CASSIRRTRTRETQYF.

This clonotype was seen at least ten times. The V call is TRBV20-1, the J call TRBJ1-1, with D perhaps TRBD1 (5 bases). The CDR3 is 15 amino acids. V dropped 6 bases and J dropped 0 bases, with 17 bases sitting between them. CDR1 is DFQATT, CDR2 SNEGSKA, per germline (reference sequence). This chain's CDR3 is CSAPAVGGMNTEAFF. CDR3 bases: TGCAGTGCCCCGGCCGTTGGGGGGATGAACACTGAAGCTTTCTTT.

This clonotype has ten or more counts. CDR3 region: CASSLLGTSSNNEQFF. DNA for the CDR3: TGTGCCAGCAGTTTACTGGGGACTAGCAGTAACAATGAGCAGTTCTTC. The gene calls are TRBV27 and TRBJ2-1; 9 nucleotides align to TRBD2. After removal of 2 bases from V and 5 bases from J, the junction contained 7 bases not matched to a gene. CDR1 and CDR2 (germline): MNHEY, SMNVEV (reference sequence). The CDR3 sequence is 16 residues long.

The J gene is TRBJ2-3, the V gene TRBV3-1; no reliable D call. This CDR3 region has 15 residues. CDR1 and CDR2 (germline): LGHDT, YNNKEL (reference sequence). V dropped 1 base and J dropped 0 bases, with 8 bases sitting between them. This CDR3 reads CASSQVPVSTDTQYF. In DNA form, the CDR3 reads TGTGCCAGCAGCCAAGTGCCGGTCAGCACAGATACGCAGTATTTT.

Of note for this clonotype: This sequence may be a read error, since a much larger clone differs from it by one base. The chain has TRBV2 and TRBJ2-4; 8 positions match TRBD2. This CDR3 is built from 13 residues. V gave up 11 bases and J gave up 6 bases; unmatched junction bases: 9. Germline CDR1 SNHLY, CDR2 FYNNEI. The CDR3 region has the DNA TGTGCCGGAACCAGAGGGACTAGAAACATTCAGTACTTC. Translated, it gives CAGTRGTRNIQYF. Supplemented by reference TRBV2 and TRBJ2-4, the full variable domain reads EPEVTQTPSHQVTQMGQEVILRCVPISNHLYFYWYRQILGQKVEFLVSFYNNEISEKSEIFDDQFSVERPDGSNFTLKIRSTKLEDSAMYFCAGTRGTRNIQYFGAGTRLSVL.

This clonotype was detected many times. The J gene is TRBJ2-5, the V gene TRBV2; 10 bases align to TRBD1. The CDR3 runs to 15 residues. CDR1 is SNHLY and CDR2 is FYNNEI in the germline V gene. V gave up 4 bases and J gave up 2 bases; unmatched junction bases: 4. The chain's CDR3 is CASSGGDRGQETQYF. CDR3 nucleotide sequence: TGTGCCAGCAGTGGGGGGGACAGGGGACAAGAGACCCAGTACTTC.

This clonotype was picked up many times. The chain joins TRBV18 to TRBJ1-3; no firm D call. CDR3 length equals 16 residues. Germline-derived CDR1 and CDR2 are KGHSH and LQKENI. Trimming removed 3 bases from V and 1 base from J, with 13 bases in between. This chain's CDR3 is CASSPPSVSSGNTIYF. In DNA, the CDR3 is TGTGCCAGCTCACCTCCGTCCGTCAGTTCTGGAAACACCATATATTTT.

As to this clonotype: This clone may be a read error of a much larger clone one base away. The rearrangement uses TRBV6-9 and TRBJ2-2; possibly TRBD2 for D (5 bases). CDR1 and CDR2 from the germline V gene are MNHGY and SVAAGI. CDR3 length: 18 residues. The CDR3 DNA follows: TGTGCCAGCAGTTACCGCCCCCCACTAGAATGGGGATCCGGGGAGCCGTTTTTT. It encodes CASSYRPPLEWGSGEPFF.

This clonotype was picked up a small number of times. This rearrangement joins TRBV20-1 to TRBJ2-2, with a weak D call TRBD2 (5 bases). CDR3 size: 13 residues. Trimming removed 7 bases at V and 1 base at J, with 10 bases between. Germline V gene lookup returns CDR1 DFQATT and CDR2 SNEGSKA (reference sequence). The CDR3 sequence is CSVRRGNTGELFF. The CDR3 nucleotides read TGCAGTGTCCGACGGGGGAACACCGGGGAGCTGTTTTTT.

The chain joins TRBV5-6 to TRBJ2-3; maybe TRBD2 (6 bases). Per the germline V gene, CDR1 is SGHDT and CDR2 is YYEEEE. V was clipped by 1 base and J by 1 base, with 13 bases between them. This CDR3 is built from 16 residues. The CDR3 sequence: CASSLLGGTGTDTQYF. The CDR3, as DNA: TGTGCCAGCAGCTTGTTGGGCGGGACCGGCACAGATACGCAGTATTTT.

This clonotype was observed many times. Relative to the germline gene, one junction end is altered; a read error may explain this. This chain connects TRBV28 to TRBJ2-3; 7 nucleotides match TRBD2. Germline loops: CDR1 MDHEN, CDR2 SYDVKM. This CDR3 has 14 residues. The CDR3 reads CAGSFLSGTDTQYF. The CDR3 nucleotides are TGTGCCGGCAGTTTCCTTAGCGGGACAGATACGCAGTATTTT.

As concerns this clonotype: A much more abundant neighbour one base away suggests this may be a read error. CDR3 amino acids: CAWSLTSAHTDTQYF. CDR3 sequence (DNA): TGTGCCTGGAGTCTGACTAGCGCCCACACAGATACGCAGTATTTT. J is TRBJ2-3 and V is TRBV30; 8 bases fit TRBD2. V lost 2 bases and J lost 2; bases outside the gene matches: 6. The germline CDR1 and CDR2 sequences are GTSNPN and SVGIG (reference sequence). This CDR3 spans 15 amino acids.

This clonotype was counted ten times or more. The chain couples TRBV5-1 to TRBJ2-7; weak D call: TRBD1 (6 bases). Germline V CDR1 and CDR2: SGHRS, YFSETQ. CDR3 length: 14 amino acids. The ends were cut back, 1 base at V and 1 base at J, with 9 bases in the middle. The CDR3 spells CASSLRQASYEQYF. For the CDR3, the DNA is TGCGCCAGCAGCTTGAGACAGGCGTCCTACGAGCAGTACTTC. The full variable domain, with the rest looked up from reference TRBV5-1 and TRBJ2-7, is KAGVTQTPRYLIKTRGQQVTLSCSPISGHRSVSWYQQTPGQGLQFLFEYFSETQRNKGNFPGRFSGRQFSNSRSEMNVSTLELGDSALYLCASSLRQASYEQYFGPGTRLTVT.

The V gene is TRBV24-1, the J gene TRBJ2-1, with 9 nucleotides matching TRBD2. After removal of 0 bases from V and 7 bases from J, the junction contained 6 bases not matched to a gene. Germline CDR1 is KGHDR and CDR2 is SFDVKD. The CDR3 is 16 residues long. DNA of the CDR3: TGTGCCACCAGTGATTTGCAGTCCAGCGGGAGGAATGAGCAGTTCTTC. It yields the protein CATSDLQSSGRNEQFF.

The CDR3 loop is CASSQDRGGSKNIQYF. The CDR3 DNA sequence: TGCGCCAGCAGCCAAGATCGGGGGGGATCCAAAAACATTCAGTACTTC. The chain links TRBV4-1 to TRBJ2-4; 8 bases agree with TRBD2. The CDR3 runs to 16 residues. CDR1 and CDR2 from the germline V gene are MGHRA and YSYEKL. The J segment lost 2 bases and the V segment lost 0 bases, leaving 3 bases of the junction unmatched.

The chain employs TRBV7-9 and TRBJ2-2, with 11 bases that match TRBD2. Germline trimming cut 6 bases from V and 5 bases from J; bases unmatched to any gene: 8. The CDR3 extends over 16 amino acids. Germline V gene data show CDR1 as SEHNR and CDR2 as FQNEAQ (reference sequence). CDR3 protein: CASRATSGRGTGELFF. In DNA, the CDR3 is TGTGCCAGCAGAGCCACTAGCGGGAGAGGGACCGGGGAGCTGTTTTTT.

Points on this clonotype: A read error may be the cause here, since a much bigger clone is one base away. The chain is built from TRBV28 and TRBJ2-5, with 7 bases aligning to TRBD2. The CDR3 contains 14 residues. V lost 8 bases and J lost 5; bases outside the gene matches: 11. Germline V lookup: CDR1 MDHEN, CDR2 SYDVKM. In nucleotides, the CDR3 is TGTGCCAGCCGCTGGGGGACTAACGGGGAGACCCAGTACTTC. Protein sequence: CASRWGTNGETQYF.

There are many counts of this clonotype. The V call is TRBV28, the J call TRBJ2-5, with 7 bases matching TRBD1. The CDR3 consists of 14 residues. The junction had 4 bases not matched to a gene; V was cut back by 1 base and J by 5 bases. Germline-derived CDR1 and CDR2 are MDHEN and SYDVKM. CDR3: CASSLLGGRETQYF. CDR3 nucleotides: TGTGCCAGCAGTTTATTAGGGGGCAGGGAGACCCAGTACTTC.